This TCR beta chain was found in a study of shared clonotypes between healthy human individuals. The CDR3 contains 13 residues. Germline V CDR1 and CDR2: LNHDA, SQIVND (reference sequence). Trimming took 5 bases from V and 4 from J, leaving 11 bases between them. It was at deep level that the assay was run. Roughly 30,000 T cell genomes (roughly 0.2 ug DNA) went into each sorted-subset replicate. Here immunoSEQ multiplex PCR was the method, and the copy in TCRdb shows in-frame clones only, minus some. The profile shows around 990,000 clones, 70% to 80% of them singletons. V gene TRBV19 combines with J gene TRBJ1-1; D perhaps matches TRBD1 (5 bases). The source is a man aged 18 to 30 in good health. Some clones in this sample may be carry-over from other donors' samples. The sample comprised memory CD4+ T cells from PBMCs. As for subset: CD45RA-negative fraction. For the CDR3, the DNA is TGTGCCAGTAGTGTCCAGGGTGGCACTGAAGCTTTCTTT. Its translation is CASSVQGGTEAFF.